A single sample is the source of the 26 T cell receptor beta chains below, sequenced in a study of T cells after yellow fever vaccination. TCRdb ran MiXCR on the 5' RACE reads and lists one entry per CDR3 protein. The repertoire holds about 320,000 distinct CDR3 sequences, with 3.5% to 4.5% as singletons. Specimen: PBMCs, collected 15 days after the yellow fever booster vaccination. The receptor source for this set is a man younger than 35 who received the YFV17D yellow fever vaccine.

This clonotype came up many times. CDR3 region: CATSRGRTYSLAGEFYEQYF. The CDR3 DNA reads as TGTGCCACCAGCAGAGGCCGTACTTATTCCCTAGCGGGGGAGTTCTACGAGCAGTACTTC. The rearrangement links TRBV15 to TRBJ2-7; the match to TRBD2 covers 10 bases. V shed 1 base, J shed 3 bases, and the junction held 18 bases outside the gene matches. Germline CDR1 reads LNHNV; CDR2 reads YYDKDF (reference sequence). The CDR3 loop spans 20 amino acids.

In this sample, this clonotype turned up many times. This chain links TRBV4-2 with TRBJ2-7; 9 bases agree with TRBD1. The CDR3 extends over 15 amino acids. Germline loops: CDR1 LGHNA, CDR2 YNFKEQ. The trim removed 4 bases at V and 6 bases at J, leaving 10 bases unmatched. This chain's CDR3 is CASSPETGGVGEQYF. The CDR3, as DNA: TGTGCCAGCAGCCCAGAGACAGGGGGAGTGGGCGAGCAGTACTTC.

The chain is built from TRBV7-2 and TRBJ1-6; 7 nucleotides agree with TRBD1. V gave up 6 bases and J gave up 1 base; unmatched junction bases: 15. This CDR3 is built from 19 residues. Germline CDR1 and CDR2: SGHTA and FQGNSA. CDR3 protein: CASRLIRGGSTSYNSPLHF. CDR3 sequence (DNA): TGTGCCAGCAGGCTAATCCGAGGGGGCAGTACGTCCTATAATTCACCCCTCCACTTT.

This clonotype was seen a few times. The chain recombines TRBV5-5 with TRBJ2-1; TRBD2 matches at 8 bases. This CDR3 spans 15 amino acids. V was pared by 3 bases and J by 7 bases, with 9 bases of the junction left unmatched. The germline V gene has CDR1 SGHKS and CDR2 YYEKEE (reference sequence). The CDR3 protein is CASSSAGGRGNEQFF. The CDR3, as DNA: TGTGCCAGCAGCTCGGCGGGGGGCCGTGGGAATGAGCAGTTCTTC.

The CDR3 spells CSAATNRDSAQPFF. The CDR3 bases are TGCAGTGCCGCAACCAACCGGGACAGTGCTCAGCCTTTCTTT. The chain has TRBV20-1 and TRBJ1-1; TRBD1 matches at 7 bases. V lost 6 bases, J lost 12 bases, and 19 bases stayed unmatched. CDR1 DFQATT and CDR2 SNEGSKA come from the germline V gene (reference sequence). CDR3 length: 14 residues.

This clonotype was seen more than once but under ten times. This chain connects TRBV20-1 to TRBJ1-5; D is possibly TRBD1 (6 bases). V was pared by 1 base and J by 0 bases, with 13 bases between. The CDR3 has 16 residues. Germline V gene data show CDR1 as DFQATT and CDR2 as SNEGSKA (reference sequence). The CDR3 DNA reads TGCAGTGCTAGAGTAGGAGGGGGGACTAGCAATCAGCCCCAGCATTTT. Protein sequence: CSARVGGGTSNQPQHF.

The table lists this clonotype with many counts. The gene calls are TRBV7-2 and TRBJ1-1, with D unclear. Germline V CDR1 and CDR2: SGHTA, FQGNSA. Trimming stripped 5 bases from V and 0 bases from J, with 13 bases between. The CDR3 loop spans 15 amino acids. CDR3 DNA sequence: TGTGCCAGCAGCCTCAGAAGGGTAATGAACACTGAAGCTTTCTTT. The encoded protein is CASSLRRVMNTEAFF.

This clonotype occurred a few times. The rearrangement uses TRBV29-1 and TRBJ2-3; D is tentatively TRBD1 or TRBD2 (5 bases each). Germline V gives CDR1 SQVTM, CDR2 ANQGSEA. The germline V and J ends were trimmed by 4 bases and 6 bases, with 14 bases remaining between them. This CDR3 is built from 13 residues. The CDR3 sequence: CSVGRGLADTQYF. The CDR3, as DNA: TGCAGCGTTGGCCGGGGCCTTGCGGATACGCAGTATTTT.

Ten or more counts support this clonotype. This chain connects TRBV20-1 to TRBJ1-2; D might be TRBD1 (5 bases). CDR1 and CDR2 from the germline V gene are DFQATT and SNEGSKA (reference sequence). The CDR3 is 12 amino acids. V lost 3 bases to trimming and J lost 3 bases, with 8 bases between them. Written as DNA, the CDR3 is TGCAGTGCTAGCCGGGGGGACTATGGCTACACCTTC. Its protein product is CSASRGDYGYTF.

Ten or more counts support this clonotype. J is TRBJ2-5 and V is TRBV12-3 or TRBV12-4, with 7 bases that match TRBD2. J gave up 3 bases and V 4 bases, and 11 bases lay outside the gene matches. The CDR3 totals 16 residues. The CDR3 spells CASSSSMGRGKETQYF. The DNA of the CDR3 is TGTGCCAGCAGTTCGAGCATGGGGCGGGGGAAAGAGACCCAGTACTTC.

This clonotype was found many times. The V call is TRBV12-3 or TRBV12-4, the J call TRBJ2-1; perhaps TRBD2 as D (5 bases). The V and J ends lost 7 bases and 4 bases respectively, with 11 bases between them. CDR3 length: 13 amino acids. CDR3 DNA sequence: TGTGCCAGCACCGAGGGATCGTACAATGAGCAGTTCTTC. Its translation: CASTEGSYNEQFF.

This clonotype was detected many times. The chain carries TRBV7-2 and TRBJ2-1; TRBD1 is a possible D gene (6 bases). The CDR3 runs 14 residues. Germline lookup yields CDR1 SGHTA and CDR2 FQGNSA. V lost 5 bases to trimming and J lost 10 bases, with 18 bases between them. The CDR3 DNA follows: TGTGCCAGCAGCAATCGACCCGGGACAACCGAGCAGTTCTTC. This gives the protein CASSNRPGTTEQFF.

This clonotype was picked up many times. The V and J genes are TRBV5-1 and TRBJ1-5; D is perhaps TRBD1 (5 bases). The CDR3 is 13 amino acids. Germline V gives CDR1 SGHRS, CDR2 YFSETQ. Trimming left V 3 bases short and J 5 bases short, with 9 bases between. DNA of the CDR3: TGCGCCAGCAGCTCGAAAGGGGATCAGCCCCAGCATTTT. It is translated as CASSSKGDQPQHF.

This clonotype turned up a few times. The rearrangement links TRBV18 to TRBJ1-1; TRBD1 is a possible D gene (5 bases). V was trimmed by 1 base and J by 7 bases, leaving 16 bases between them. The germline V gene encodes CDR1 KGHSH and CDR2 LQKENI. The CDR3 totals 15 residues. CDR3 amino acids: CASSPRGRRGVEAFF. In DNA, the CDR3 is TGTGCCAGCTCACCACGCGGTAGGCGAGGGGTTGAAGCTTTCTTT. Full variable domain (rest looked up from reference TRBV18 and TRBJ1-1): NAGVMQNPRHLVRRRGQEARLRCSPMKGHSHVYWYRQLPEEGLKFMVYLQKENIIDESGMPKERFSAEFPKEGPSILRIQQVVRGDSAAYFCASSPRGRRGVEAFFGQGTRLTVV.

The CDR3 sequence: CASSPRGRDQETQYF. CDR3 nucleotides: TGTGCCAGCAGCCCCCGCGGTCGGGACCAAGAGACCCAGTACTTC. The chain links TRBV9 to TRBJ2-5; D not resolved. V lost 4 bases to trimming and J lost 0 bases, with 13 bases between them. The CDR3 is 15 residues long. Germline CDR1 reads SGDLS; CDR2 reads YYNGEE.

This clonotype was seen ten or more times. The chain couples TRBV6-5 to TRBJ1-6; D not certain. CDR1 and CDR2 (germline): MNHEY, SVGAGI. The CDR3 consists of 14 residues. V was shortened by 2 bases and J by 9 bases, with 11 bases between the two germline ends. The DNA of the CDR3 is TGTGCCAGCAGTTACCACGAGCGCGGTTCACCCCTCCACTTT. Amino acid sequence: CASSYHERGSPLHF.

This clonotype was picked up a small number of times. The V and J genes are TRBV4-2 and TRBJ1-4; a weak D match, TRBD1 (6 bases). Germline CDR1 LGHNA, CDR2 YNFKEQ. This CDR3 spans 16 amino acids. The V end lost 4 bases, the J end lost 6 bases, and 18 bases lay between the germline ends. CDR3: CASSPDPGAGYEKLFF. CDR3 nucleotides: TGTGCCAGCAGCCCCGACCCGGGGGCGGGTTATGAAAAACTGTTTTTT.

The CDR3 region is CASSLNAAPGLLYEQYV. CDR3 DNA: TGTGCCAGCAGTTTAAACGCAGCCCCAGGCCTCCTCTACGAGCAGTACGTC. The chain links TRBV28 to TRBJ2-7; D remains ambiguous. V lost 2 bases and J 3 bases, leaving 20 bases between the germline ends. The CDR3 loop spans 17 amino acids. Germline V gene data show CDR1 as MDHEN and CDR2 as SYDVKM.

V and J are TRBV20-1 and TRBJ2-7; 10 nucleotides match TRBD2. Germline V lookup: CDR1 DFQATT, CDR2 SNEGSKA (reference sequence). With 5 bases clipped from V and 5 bases from J, the junction kept 12 bases outside the gene matches. The CDR3 runs 15 residues. The chain's CDR3 is CSADGTSAGNHEQYF. The CDR3 coding sequence is TGCAGTGCTGATGGGACTAGCGCGGGGAACCACGAGCAGTACTTC.

The chain uses TRBV5-1 and TRBJ2-4; TRBD2 might be the D (6 bases). Trimming stripped 5 bases from V and 3 bases from J, with 12 bases between. The CDR3 totals 14 residues. Germline-derived CDR1 and CDR2 are SGHRS and YFSETQ. CDR3 in DNA: TGCGCCAGCAGGGAGGGTGGCGGCAAAAACATTCAGTACTTC. Translation: CASREGGGKNIQYF.

This chain joins TRBV27 and TRBJ1-5; 10 positions agree with TRBD1. The germline V gene encodes CDR1 MNHEY and CDR2 SMNVEV (reference sequence). The length of the CDR3 is 15 residues. V trimming: 0 bases; J trimming: 9 bases; junction bases outside the gene matches: 5. In DNA form, the CDR3 reads TGTGCCAGCAGTTTATCGGGACAGGGGCAGCGGCCCCAGCATTTT. This gives the protein CASSLSGQGQRPQHF.

This clonotype has at least ten counts. The rearrangement links TRBV12-3 or TRBV12-4 to TRBJ1-2; D uncertain. V lost 11 bases and J lost 0, with 13 bases in between. The CDR3 has 13 residues. The CDR3 DNA reads TGTGCCCCCTTCGAGGGTCCTAACTATGGCTACACCTTC. Translation gives CAPFEGPNYGYTF.

This chain joins TRBV18 and TRBJ2-2; D uncertain. The V and J ends lost 0 bases and 1 base respectively, with 12 bases between them. The length of the CDR3 is 17 residues. CDR1 and CDR2 from the germline V gene are KGHSH and LQKENI. As DNA, the CDR3 is TGTGCCAGCTCACCACCGGGTAGACCGCTGAACACCGGGGAGCTGTTTTTT. It translates to CASSPPGRPLNTGELFF.

In its sample, this clonotype was seen many times. The genes are TRBV20-1 and TRBJ1-5; 8 positions match TRBD1. This CDR3 contains 13 residues. The trim removed 4 bases at V and 6 bases at J, leaving 5 bases unmatched. CDR1 and CDR2 from the germline V gene are DFQATT and SNEGSKA (reference sequence). CDR3 in amino acids: CSATRDRFQPQHF. The CDR3 DNA is TGCAGTGCTACTCGGGACAGGTTTCAGCCCCAGCATTTT.

This chain links TRBV10-3 with TRBJ1-2; D is perhaps TRBD1 (6 bases). V shed 0 bases and J shed 8 bases, with 19 bases lying between them. CDR1 is ENHRY and CDR2 is SYGVKD in the germline V gene. This CDR3 is built from 16 residues. In DNA form, the CDR3 reads TGTGCCATCAGTGAGTCGACCCGGGGGCTTCTGGACGGCTACACCTTC. Amino acids: CAISESTRGLLDGYTF.

This clonotype was detected many times. The chain uses TRBV10-3 and TRBJ1-1; D possibly corresponds to TRBD1 (5 bases). V was cut by 0 bases and J by 6 bases, with 14 bases left in between. From germline, CDR1 is ENHRY and CDR2 SYGVKD. The CDR3 is 15 amino acids. Written as DNA, the CDR3 is TGTGCCATCAGTGAGTCGGGGAGGGGCGTCGCTGAAGCTTTCTTT. The encoded protein is CAISESGRGVAEAFF.